This T cell receptor (beta chain) appears in the sequencing data of a study of Ad26.COV2.S vaccination and SARS-CoV-2 variants. On the study more broadly: Sample donor was a member of the COV1001 Ad26.COV2.S trial arm. Study findings and constraints: The authors reported substantial breadth in spike-specific CD8+ and CD4+ T cell responses after vaccination. Responses of T cells in total may have been underestimated by the TCR breadth and depth analyses.

A word on this clone: Antigen specificity is unknown.

The treatment: approximately 18 received Ad26.COV2.S at low or high dose, single or two shots; 5 received placebo; per-sample allocation not given. The study sampled participants on day 63 after the first vaccine or placebo injection. Based in Boston, the donor was an adult of 18-55 years. Germline CDR1 SQVTM, CDR2 ANQGSEA. V was trimmed by 4 bases and J by 3 bases, leaving 6 bases between them. The CDR3 sequence is 11 residues long. Measured with immunoSEQ multiplex PCR; TCRdb has only the in-frame clones, and not every one. The profile covers 300,000 to 400,000 clones, with more than 85% appearing a single time and approximately 5% taken by the ten largest.

This receptor was taken from a person between 18 and 65 years old who received the Ad26.COV2.S COVID-19 vaccine or a placebo. This specimen was peripheral blood, taken in a trial of Ad26.COV2.S vaccine versus placebo. The V call is TRBV29-1, the J call TRBJ1-2; no firm D call. For the CDR3, the DNA is TGCAGCGTTGTCCACGACTATGGCTACACCTTC. This encodes CSVVHDYGYTF.